This passage covers 8 T cell receptor beta chains from one sample sequenced in a study of blood T cell repertoires in COVID-19. The repertoire was sequenced with immunoSEQ multiplex PCR; TCRdb's copy has only in-frame clones and lacks some. The table lists roughly 30,000 clones, approximately 76% of them singletons, with about two fifths in the top ten. What was sequenced was peripheral blood. The receptors were sampled from a man between 65 and 79 years old with acute or convalescent COVID-19.

This chain joins TRBV7-3 and TRBJ1-1, with D uncertain. Looked up from germline, CDR1 is SGHTA and CDR2 is FQGTGA. V dropped 3 bases and J dropped 0 bases, with 5 bases sitting between them. The CDR3 covers 13 residues. The CDR3 loop reads CASSFNLNTEAFF. The CDR3 DNA is TGTGCCAGCAGCTTCAATTTGAACACTGAAGCTTTCTTT. The whole variable domain, remainder taken from reference TRBV7-3 and TRBJ1-1, is GAGVSQTPSNKVTEKGKYVELRCDPISGHTALYWYRQSLGQGPEFLIYFQGTGAADDSGLPNDRFFAVRPEGSVSTLKIQRTERGDSAVYLCASSFNLNTEAFFGQGTRLTVV.

The chain is built from TRBV19 and TRBJ1-1; possible D gene TRBD1, 6 bases. V was trimmed by 5 bases and J by 1 base, leaving 14 bases between them. This CDR3 is built from 15 residues. CDR1 LNHDA and CDR2 SQIVND come from the germline V gene (reference sequence). CDR3 nucleotide sequence: TGTGCCAGTAGTGGGGGGGGACACTCGAACACTGAAGCTTTCTTT. Amino acids: CASSGGGHSNTEAFF.

The genes are TRBV7-3 and TRBJ2-3, with D perhaps matching TRBD2 (5 bases). CDR1 and CDR2 from the germline V gene are SGHTA and FQGTGA. Trimming stripped 5 bases from V and 6 bases from J, with 15 bases between. The CDR3 consists of 14 residues. CDR3 nucleotide sequence: TGTGCCAGCAGCCCCGGAGGTGGTACGGATACGCAGTATTTT. This codes for CASSPGGGTDTQYF.

The chain links TRBV25-1 to TRBJ1-1; 9 bases are shared with TRBD1. The CDR3 has 13 amino acids. CDR1 is MGHDK and CDR2 is SYGVNS in the germline V gene. V shed 5 bases and J 7 bases; nucleotides not matched to a gene: 5. The CDR3 DNA is TGTGCCAGCAGTATCACAGGGGGCGATGAAGCTTTCTTT. This encodes CASSITGGDEAFF.

The rearrangement joins TRBV23-1 to TRBJ1-2, with no clear D. TRBV23-1 is assigned to the ORF class and has an uncertain function. V was cut by 11 bases and J by 0 bases, with 13 bases left in between. This CDR3 has 13 residues. DNA for the CDR3: TGCGCCCCGCGGGCGGAACCTAACTATGGCTACACCTTC. It yields the protein CAPRAEPNYGYTF.

The chain uses TRBV2 and TRBJ1-1, with D perhaps TRBD1 (5 bases). The CDR3 contains 14 residues. Trimming cost V 5 bases and J 3 bases, with 13 bases left between them. The germline V gene encodes CDR1 SNHLY and CDR2 FYNNEI. CDR3 DNA sequence: TGTGCCAGCAGTCAACAGGTTGGGGACACTGAAGCTTTCTTT. Protein product: CASSQQVGDTEAFF.

This chain connects TRBV7-6 to TRBJ2-2; 10 nucleotides agree with TRBD2. CDR1 and CDR2 (germline): SGHVS, FNYEAQ. The CDR3 consists of 17 residues. V shed 1 base, J shed 4 bases, and the junction held 6 bases outside the gene matches. The CDR3 reads CASSLDALAGSTGELFF. In DNA form, the CDR3 reads TGTGCCAGCAGCTTAGACGCACTAGCGGGATCCACCGGGGAGCTGTTTTTT.

This sequence joins TRBV4-1 and TRBJ2-7; D unresolved. The germline V gene has CDR1 MGHRA and CDR2 YSYEKL. Trimming stripped 0 bases from V and 2 bases from J, with 5 bases between. The CDR3 is 13 residues long. This CDR3 reads CASSQDIAYEQYF. The CDR3 DNA reads TGCGCCAGCAGCCAAGACATTGCCTACGAGCAGTACTTC.